Below, 10 T cell receptor beta chains from the same sample are listed, as sequenced in a study of cytomegalovirus exposure and HLA in healthy donors. The PCR used 60 Vbeta and 13 Jbeta primers. Sequencing was performed with immunoSEQ multiplex PCR; in TCRdb, only in-frame clones are kept and a portion is missing. The sample holds under 200,000 clones, under 80% seen once. The sequencing input was PBMCs. Receptors originate from a woman aged 25 to 45 in good health and CMV-seronegative.

This rearrangement joins TRBV19 to TRBJ2-7, with D perhaps matching TRBD2 (6 bases). The ends were cut back, 4 bases at V and 2 bases at J, with 15 bases in the middle. Germline V CDR1 and CDR2: LNHDA, SQIVND (reference sequence). The CDR3 runs to 15 residues. CDR3: CASSSGGSGPYEQYF. Written as DNA, the CDR3 is TGTGCCAGTAGTAGTGGGGGGTCAGGACCCTACGAGCAGTACTTC.

This rearrangement joins TRBV9 to TRBJ2-2; D is uncertain. This CDR3 has 14 residues. The V end was cut by 0 bases, the J end by 4 bases, with 7 bases between. Germline CDR1 is SGDLS and CDR2 is YYNGEE. The CDR3 here is CASSVASITGELFF. The DNA for the CDR3 is TGTGCCAGCAGCGTAGCCAGTATCACCGGGGAGCTGTTTTTT.

This clone was seen just once. The chain recombines TRBV5-1 with TRBJ1-4, with TRBD1 identical over 8 bases. Trimming at V came to 5 bases and at J to 6 bases, leaving 15 bases not matched to a gene. CDR1 is SGHRS, CDR2 YFSETQ, per germline. The CDR3 loop spans 17 amino acids. The CDR3 sequence is CASRSLPGQDLYEKLFF. Here the CDR3 DNA reads TGCGCCAGCAGATCCCTCCCGGGACAGGATCTATATGAAAAACTGTTTTTT.

The V gene is TRBV18, the J gene TRBJ2-7, with a possible D match to TRBD1 (6 bases). V lost 3 bases to trimming and J lost 0 bases, with 12 bases between them. CDR3 length: 15 residues. Germline CDR1 KGHSH, CDR2 LQKENI. CDR3 sequence reads: CASSPQGWGSYEQYF. The CDR3 region has the DNA TGTGCCAGCTCACCCCAGGGGTGGGGCTCCTACGAGCAGTACTTC.

This clone was seen once. The J gene is TRBJ2-3, the V gene TRBV19; perhaps TRBD2 as D (7 bases). V was cut by 2 bases and J by 4 bases, with 13 bases left in between. The CDR3 sequence is 15 residues long. Germline V gives CDR1 LNHDA, CDR2 SQIVND (reference sequence). In DNA form, the CDR3 reads TGTGCCAGTAGTATATGGGGGGGGCTGGCAGATACGCAGTATTTT. This translates into CASSIWGGLADTQYF.

This chain joins TRBV19 and TRBJ2-1, with D maybe TRBD2 (5 bases). The CDR3 covers 14 residues. Trimming removed 4 bases from V and 3 bases from J, with 10 bases in between. Germline V gene sequence: CDR1 LNHDA, CDR2 SQIVND (reference sequence). DNA of the CDR3: TGTGCCAGTAGTAGCGGGTCAGGCTACAATGAGCAGTTCTTC. As protein: CASSSGSGYNEQFF.

The chain couples TRBV6-5 to TRBJ1-2; D perhaps matches TRBD1 (6 bases). This CDR3 has 14 residues. Trimming took off 4 bases at V and 8 bases at J, with 17 bases between the two ends. Looked up from germline, CDR1 is MNHEY and CDR2 is SVGAGI. The CDR3 DNA sequence: TGTGCCAGCAGTTCCCCTCCAGGGGTGCGCGGCTACACCTTC. The encoded protein is CASSSPPGVRGYTF.

The rearrangement uses TRBV5-4 and TRBJ2-7; weak D call: TRBD2 (6 bases). CDR1 is SGHNT, CDR2 YYREEE, per germline (reference sequence). Trimming pared 3 bases from V and 9 bases from J, leaving 19 bases between. The CDR3 contains 14 residues. The DNA of the CDR3 is TGTGCCAGCAGCTCAATGGGGTCGGGGGACCTGCAGTACTTC. It codes for CASSSMGSGDLQYF.

V is TRBV18 and J is TRBJ2-5, with D perhaps TRBD1 (5 bases). Looked up from germline, CDR1 is KGHSH and CDR2 is LQKENI. The CDR3 is 13 amino acids. Trimming stripped 2 bases from V and 4 bases from J, with 8 bases between. The CDR3 here is CASSPGQGETQYF. CDR3 DNA: TGTGCCAGCTCACCAGGGCAGGGAGAGACCCAGTACTTC.

The J gene is TRBJ1-2, the V gene TRBV2, with D possibly matching TRBD1 (5 bases). CDR3 size: 15 residues. CDR1 SNHLY and CDR2 FYNNEI come from the germline V gene. V was pared by 6 bases and J by 0 bases, with 14 bases between. The CDR3 nucleotides are TGTGCCAGCAGCCCCTGGGGGGTGGCTAACTATGGCTACACCTTC. Its protein product is CASSPWGVANYGYTF.